This T cell receptor (beta chain) emerged from a study of CXCR3-negative and CXCR3-positive naive CD8 T cells. Study findings and constraints: Greater hydrophobicity was found in TRB CDR3s of CXCR3-positive naive cells than of CXCR3-negative naive cells.

A remark on this clonotype: Its matching antigen is unknown.

UMI-labeled 5' RACE yielded the TRB cDNA libraries. TCRdb reprocessed the 5' RACE reads and stores each CDR3 protein as one record, lacking DNA. Its clone listing holds some 68,000 distinct CDR3 sequences. The specimen sequenced was naive CXCR3+ CD8+ T cells from blood. Specified subset: CD45RO-CCR7+CD27+CD95- naive CD8+ T cells expressing CXCR3 (TNR3+). The receptor was isolated from a human donor in good health. Some clones in this sample may be carry-over from other donors' samples.

The CDR3 protein is CASRRLDTDTQYF. This chain uses TRBV7-6 with TRBJ2-3. Germline loops: CDR1 SGHVS, CDR2 FNYEAQ. The CDR3 spans 13 residues.